These 9 T cell receptor beta chains came from one sample sequenced in a study of CD8 T cells in Susac syndrome. An input of about 0.5 to 1 ug of RNA was subjected to reverse transcription using random hexamers. TCRdb reanalysed the immunoSEQ multiplex PCR reads using MiXCR and keeps one entry per CDR3 protein. The data contain 150,000 to 200,000 distinct CDR3 sequences, around 95% of them singletons. The sequencing sample was made of CD4+ T cells from PBMCs. These receptors were collected from a human donor with Susac syndrome.

The V call is TRBV11-2, the J call TRBJ2-6, with D unresolved. The germline gives CDR1 SGHAT, CDR2 FQNNGV. This CDR3 is built from 13 residues. V lost 5 bases, J lost 1 base, and 3 bases lay in between. In nucleotides, the CDR3 is TGTGCCAGCAGCAAGTCTGGGGCCAACGTCCTGACTTTC. It translates to CASSKSGANVLTF.

V gene TRBV7-2 combines with J gene TRBJ2-3, with a tentative D call TRBD2 (5 bases). This CDR3 comprises 14 residues. The V gene's germline CDR1 is SGHTA and CDR2 FQGNSA. V gave up 5 bases and J gave up 4 bases, with 13 bases separating them. CDR3 in amino acids: CASSRGPPPDTQYF. Here the CDR3 DNA reads TGTGCCAGCAGCCGGGGTCCTCCCCCAGATACGCAGTATTTT.

V gene TRBV12-3 or TRBV12-4 combines with J gene TRBJ1-1, with a tentative D call TRBD1 (6 bases). The germline V and J ends were trimmed by 3 bases and 6 bases, with 8 bases remaining between them. The CDR3 totals 12 residues. CDR3 amino acids: CASSFEGAEAFF. The CDR3 bases are TGTGCCAGCAGTTTTGAGGGGGCTGAAGCTTTCTTT.

The V call is TRBV5-6, the J call TRBJ1-1; D unresolved. Germline assignment: CDR1 SGHDT and CDR2 YYEEEE. This CDR3 is 12 amino acids long. Trimming removed 2 bases at V and 2 bases at J, with 4 bases between. CDR3 loop: CASSFKNTEAFF. CDR3 sequence (DNA): TGTGCCAGCAGCTTTAAAAACACTGAAGCTTTCTTT.

The chain joins TRBV20-1 to TRBJ2-3, with 10 bases aligning to TRBD2. V gave up 3 bases and J gave up 3 bases; unmatched junction bases: 9. This CDR3 has 16 residues. Germline V CDR1 and CDR2: DFQATT, SNEGSKA (reference sequence). The DNA for the CDR3 is TGCAGTGCTAGGGGGGCAGCGGGGGGGCCGACAGATACGCAGTATTTT. It is translated as CSARGAAGGPTDTQYF.

The chain has TRBV2 and TRBJ2-3; 12 bases are shared with TRBD2. The CDR3 loop spans 16 amino acids. V was clipped by 7 bases and J by 10 bases; unmatched bases: 15. The V gene's germline CDR1 is SNHLY and CDR2 FYNNEI. In DNA form, the CDR3 reads TGTGCCAGCACCCCACTAGCGGGGGGCCAATATTGGGCGCAGTATTTT. Its translation is CASTPLAGGQYWAQYF.

This chain links TRBV30 with TRBJ2-3, with D unresolved. CDR1 and CDR2 from the germline V gene are GTSNPN and SVGIG (reference sequence). V lost 3 bases, J lost 1 base, and 14 bases lay in between. The CDR3 has 15 residues. In DNA, the CDR3 is TGTGCCTGGAGGACCCGGACGGATGGCACAGATACGCAGTATTTT. Protein sequence: CAWRTRTDGTDTQYF.

The chain has TRBV5-1 and TRBJ1-4; 8 bases are a match to TRBD1. The CDR3 consists of 15 residues. The J segment lost 5 bases and the V segment lost 6 bases, leaving 9 bases of the junction unmatched. Germline V gene sequence: CDR1 SGHRS, CDR2 YFSETQ. The CDR3 loop reads CASTSTGQANEKLFF. The CDR3 DNA is TGCGCCAGCACCTCCACGGGACAGGCAAATGAAAAACTGTTTTTT.

This clonotype turned up a few times. The DNA of the CDR3 is TGCAGCGTTGTAGAGGGAACCTACGAGCAGTACTTC. It translates to CSVVEGTYEQYF. The chain recombines TRBV29-1 with TRBJ2-7; a possible D gene is TRBD2 (5 bases). The V and J ends lost 4 bases and 2 bases respectively, with 9 bases between them. Germline CDR1 SQVTM, CDR2 ANQGSEA. The CDR3 runs 12 residues.